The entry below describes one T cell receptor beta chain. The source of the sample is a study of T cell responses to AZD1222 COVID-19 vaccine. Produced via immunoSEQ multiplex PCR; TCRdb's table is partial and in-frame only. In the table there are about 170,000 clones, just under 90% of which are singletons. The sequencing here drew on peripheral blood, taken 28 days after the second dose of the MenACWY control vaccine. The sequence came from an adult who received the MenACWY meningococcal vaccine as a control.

The CDR3 sequence: CASSSGNEQYF. The CDR3 nucleotides read TGTGCCAGCAGTTCGGGGAACGAGCAGTACTTC. J is TRBJ2-7 and V is TRBV12-3 or TRBV12-4; possibly TRBD2 for D (5 bases). The CDR3 length is 11 residues. The germline V and J ends were trimmed by 4 bases and 5 bases, with 6 bases remaining between them.